This T cell receptor beta chain was identified during a study of shared clonotypes between healthy human individuals. General study results and limits: Clonotypes that were shared across a handful of donors made up approximately 5% of naive CD4 clonotypes.

On this clone itself: What it binds is not known.

Partitioning of CD4+ cells yielded a CD45RA+ naive subset and a CD45RA-negative memory subset. Generated by immunoSEQ multiplex PCR, the TCRdb table keeps only in-frame clones and is missing some. The sample records 2 million to 2.5 million clones, 85% to 95% being singletons. CDR3 length: 12 residues. The V gene lost 3 bases and the J gene lost 6 bases, with 6 bases spanning the gap. CDR1 and CDR2 from the germline V gene are MNHNY and SVGAGI (reference sequence). This receptor was obtained from a young man in good health. This chain joins TRBV6-6 and TRBJ2-1, with D uncertain. Input material: naive CD4+ T cells sorted from blood. The subset: CD45RA+ positively selected. For the CDR3, the DNA is TGTGCCAGCAGTTATCTTGGCAATGAGCAGTTCTTC. Residues: CASSYLGNEQFF.